The T cell receptor (beta chain) described here comes from a study of spatial heterogeneity in lung cancer. Study information: TCR and UMI combinations that were unique each appeared, on average, more than ten times in raw reads.

TCRdb used MiXCR to reprocess the 5' RACE reads, holding one entry per CDR3 protein. This table holds tens of thousands of distinct CDR3 sequences, approximately 5.1% found once. Germline V gene data show CDR1 as MNHEY and CDR2 as SVGEGT. The length of the CDR3 is 19 residues. The V gene end was trimmed by 0 bases and the J gene end by 3 bases; junction bases not matched to a gene: 7. Indicated time point: blood at routine non-recurrence follow-up after resection. The sequences come from PBMCs, collected at follow-up. The chain links TRBV6-2 or TRBV6-3 to TRBJ2-2; TRBD2 aligns across 13 bases. This receptor was identified in a female donor with early-stage non-small cell lung cancer. The CDR3 DNA reads TGTGCCAGCAGTTACTCTCCCTCCGGACTAGCGGGGGACACCGGGGAGCTGTTTTTT. Protein: CASSYSPSGLAGDTGELFF.